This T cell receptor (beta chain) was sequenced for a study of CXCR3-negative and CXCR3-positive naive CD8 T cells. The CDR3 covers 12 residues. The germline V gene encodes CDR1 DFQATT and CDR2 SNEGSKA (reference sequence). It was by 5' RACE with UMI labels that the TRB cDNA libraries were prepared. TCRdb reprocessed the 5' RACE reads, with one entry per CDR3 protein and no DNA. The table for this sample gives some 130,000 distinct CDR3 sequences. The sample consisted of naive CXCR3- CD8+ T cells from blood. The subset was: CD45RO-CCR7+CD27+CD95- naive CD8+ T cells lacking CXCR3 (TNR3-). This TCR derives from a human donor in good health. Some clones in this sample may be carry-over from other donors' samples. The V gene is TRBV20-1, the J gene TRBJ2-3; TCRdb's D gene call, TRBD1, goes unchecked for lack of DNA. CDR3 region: CSPSGGVDTQYF.